This T cell receptor (beta chain) was observed in a study of shared clonotypes between healthy human individuals. Study results and caveats: Only blood was sampled, and tissue TCR repertoires likely differ from blood ones.

Genomic DNA from each subset was divided evenly over several immunoSEQ plates. Roughly 30,000 T cell genomes (approximately 0.2 ug DNA) went into each sorted-subset replicate. Original methodology: ImmunoSEQ gave junction-only sequences without quality scores, so filtering differed. Sequencing used immunoSEQ multiplex PCR; TCRdb keeps in-frame clones, though not all of them. The DNA was the basis for D and trimming; V, J and clone size are from that table. In the table there are under 1,100,000 clones, around 76% of which are singletons. Worth noting for this clone: Its antigen is currently unknown.

The specimen sequenced was memory CD4+ T cells sorted from blood. Subset denoted: CD45RA-negative fraction. The TCR was taken from a man between 18 and 29 years old in good health.

The CDR3 nucleotides read TGTGCCAGCAACGACGGGAACACTGAAGCTTTCTTT. Protein: CASNDGNTEAFF. The chain links TRBV6-1 to TRBJ1-1, with D unresolved. V was cut by 7 bases and J by 1 base, with 7 bases left in between. The CDR3 length is 12 residues. CDR1 is MNHNS and CDR2 is SASEGT in the germline V gene.